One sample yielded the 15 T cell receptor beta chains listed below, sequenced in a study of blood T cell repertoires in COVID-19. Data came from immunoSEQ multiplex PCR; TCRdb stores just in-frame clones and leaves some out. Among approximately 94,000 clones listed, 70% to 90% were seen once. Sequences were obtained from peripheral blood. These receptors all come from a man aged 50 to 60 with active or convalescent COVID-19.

CDR3 bases: TGTGCCAGCAGCGAACAGGGCTATGGCTACACCTTC. Translated: CASSEQGYGYTF. The rearrangement uses TRBV7-9 and TRBJ1-2; D is possibly TRBD1 (6 bases). The V gene's germline CDR1 is SEHNR and CDR2 FQNEAQ (reference sequence). The CDR3 has 12 amino acids. With 5 bases removed from V and 4 bases from J, the gap between germline ends came to 8 bases.

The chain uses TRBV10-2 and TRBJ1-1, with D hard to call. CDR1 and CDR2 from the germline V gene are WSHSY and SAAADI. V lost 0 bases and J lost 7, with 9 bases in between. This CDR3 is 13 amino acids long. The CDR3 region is CASSESTRDEAFF. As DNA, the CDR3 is TGCGCCAGCAGTGAGTCGACTAGGGATGAAGCTTTCTTT.

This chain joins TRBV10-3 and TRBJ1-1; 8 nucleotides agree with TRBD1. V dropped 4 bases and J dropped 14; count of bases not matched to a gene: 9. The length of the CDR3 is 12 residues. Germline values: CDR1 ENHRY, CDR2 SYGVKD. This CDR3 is CAISGGQDRPFF. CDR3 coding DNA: TGTGCCATCAGTGGGGGACAGGACCGACCCTTCTTT.

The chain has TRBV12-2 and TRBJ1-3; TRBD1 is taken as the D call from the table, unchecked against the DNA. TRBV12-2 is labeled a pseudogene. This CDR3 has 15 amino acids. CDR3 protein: CASRLPRTDTNTIYF. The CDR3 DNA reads TGTGCAAGTCGCTTACCCAGGACAGACACAAACACCATATATTTT.

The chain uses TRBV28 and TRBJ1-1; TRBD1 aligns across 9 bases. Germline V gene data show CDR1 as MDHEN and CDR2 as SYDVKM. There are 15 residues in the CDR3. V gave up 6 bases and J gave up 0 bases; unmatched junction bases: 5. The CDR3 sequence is CASSSQGAVNTEAFF. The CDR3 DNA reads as TGTGCCAGCAGCTCACAGGGGGCTGTGAACACTGAAGCTTTCTTT.

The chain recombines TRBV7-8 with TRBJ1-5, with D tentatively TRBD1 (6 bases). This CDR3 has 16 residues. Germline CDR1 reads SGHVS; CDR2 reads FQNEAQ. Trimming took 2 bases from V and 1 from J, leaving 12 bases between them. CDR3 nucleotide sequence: TGTGCCAGCAGCTTAAAGGGGGATTGGAGCAATCAGCCCCAGCATTTT. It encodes CASSLKGDWSNQPQHF. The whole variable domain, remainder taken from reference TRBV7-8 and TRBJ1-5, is GAGVSQSPRYKVAKRGQDVALRCDPISGHVSLFWYQQALGQGPEFLTYFQNEAQLDKSGLPSDRFFAERPEGSVSTLKIQRTQQEDSAVYLCASSLKGDWSNQPQHFGDGTRLSIL.

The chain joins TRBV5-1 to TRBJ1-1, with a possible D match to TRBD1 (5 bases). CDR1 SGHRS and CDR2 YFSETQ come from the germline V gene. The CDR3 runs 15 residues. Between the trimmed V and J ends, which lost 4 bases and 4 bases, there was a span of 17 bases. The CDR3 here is CASSTDQGVLTEAFF. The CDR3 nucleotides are TGCGCCAGCAGCACTGATCAAGGGGTCCTCACTGAAGCTTTCTTT.

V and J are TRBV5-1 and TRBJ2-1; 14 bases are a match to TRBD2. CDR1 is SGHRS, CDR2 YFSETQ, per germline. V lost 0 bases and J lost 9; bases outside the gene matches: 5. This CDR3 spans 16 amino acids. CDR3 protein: CASSLGLAGGRTEQFF. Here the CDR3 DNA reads TGCGCCAGCAGCTTGGGACTAGCGGGAGGGCGTACTGAGCAGTTCTTC.

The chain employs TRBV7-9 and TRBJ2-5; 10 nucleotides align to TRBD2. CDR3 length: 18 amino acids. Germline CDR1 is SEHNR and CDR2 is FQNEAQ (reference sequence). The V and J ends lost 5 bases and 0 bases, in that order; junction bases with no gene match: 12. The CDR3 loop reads CASSLRTSGGAYQETQYF. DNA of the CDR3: TGTGCCAGCAGCCTCAGGACTAGCGGAGGAGCGTACCAAGAGACCCAGTACTTC.

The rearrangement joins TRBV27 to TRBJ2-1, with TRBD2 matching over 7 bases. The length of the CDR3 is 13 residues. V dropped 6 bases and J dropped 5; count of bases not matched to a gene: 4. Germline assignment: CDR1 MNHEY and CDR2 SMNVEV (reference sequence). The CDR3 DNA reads TGTGCCAGCAGCCCACTAGCGAACAATGAGCAGTTCTTC. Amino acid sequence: CASSPLANNEQFF.

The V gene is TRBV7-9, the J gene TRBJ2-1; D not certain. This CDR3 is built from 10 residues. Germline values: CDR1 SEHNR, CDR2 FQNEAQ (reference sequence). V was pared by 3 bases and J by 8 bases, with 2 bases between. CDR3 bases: TGTGCCAGCAGCTTCTATGAGCAGTTCTTC. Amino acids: CASSFYEQFF. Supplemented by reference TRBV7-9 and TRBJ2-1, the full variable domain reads DTGVSQNPRHKITKRGQNVTFRCDPISEHNRLYWYRQTLGQGPEFLTYFQNEAQLEKSRLLSDRFSAERPKGSFSTLEIQRTEQGDSAMYLCASSFYEQFFGPGTRLTVL.

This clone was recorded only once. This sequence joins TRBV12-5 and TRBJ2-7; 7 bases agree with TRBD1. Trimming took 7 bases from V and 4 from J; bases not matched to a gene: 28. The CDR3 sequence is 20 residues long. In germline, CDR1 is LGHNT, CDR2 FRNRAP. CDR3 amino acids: CASAPKRRGQFVRGRYEQYF. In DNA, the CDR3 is TGTGCTAGTGCCCCCAAACGACGGGGACAGTTTGTAAGAGGTAGGTACGAGCAGTACTTC.

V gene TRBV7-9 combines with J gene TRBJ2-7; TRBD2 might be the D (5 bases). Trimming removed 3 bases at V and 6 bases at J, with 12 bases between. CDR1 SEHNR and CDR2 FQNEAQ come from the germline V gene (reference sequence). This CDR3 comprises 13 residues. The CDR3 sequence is CASSLDLAGEQYF. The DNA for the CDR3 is TGTGCCAGCAGCTTGGACTTAGCTGGCGAGCAGTACTTC. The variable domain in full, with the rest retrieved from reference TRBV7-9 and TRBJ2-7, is DTGVSQNPRHKITKRGQNVTFRCDPISEHNRLYWYRQTLGQGPEFLTYFQNEAQLEKSRLLSDRFSAERPKGSFSTLEIQRTEQGDSAMYLCASSLDLAGEQYFGPGTRLTVT.

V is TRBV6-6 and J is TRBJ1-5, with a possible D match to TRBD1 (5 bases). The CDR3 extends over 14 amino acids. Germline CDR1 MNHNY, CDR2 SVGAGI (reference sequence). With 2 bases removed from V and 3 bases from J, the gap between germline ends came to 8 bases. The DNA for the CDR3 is TGTGCCAGCAGTTACGAGACAGACAATCAGCCCCAGCATTTT. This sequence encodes CASSYETDNQPQHF.

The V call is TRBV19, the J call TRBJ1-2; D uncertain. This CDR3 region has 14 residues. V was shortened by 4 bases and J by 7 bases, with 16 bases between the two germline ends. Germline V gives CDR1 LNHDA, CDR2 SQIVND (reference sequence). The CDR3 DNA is TGTGCCAGTAGTAGAATAGAGGGCCAGCTTGGCTACACCTTC. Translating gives CASSRIEGQLGYTF. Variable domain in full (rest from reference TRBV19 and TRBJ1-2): DGGITQSPKYLFRKEGQNVTLSCEQNLNHDAMYWYRQDPGQGLRLIYYSQIVNDFQKGDIAEGYSVSREKKESFPLTVTSAQKNPTAFYLCASSRIEGQLGYTFGSGTRLTVV.